The rows below give T cell receptor beta chains drawn from one sample of a study of Ad26.COV2.S vaccination and SARS-CoV-2 variants. The method was immunoSEQ multiplex PCR; TCRdb's version includes in-frame clones alone and lacks a portion of them. There are around 340,000 clones in the sample; 75% to 90% occur only once, and 5% lies in the top ten. Material: peripheral blood, obtained in a trial of Ad26.COV2.S vaccine versus placebo. These receptors originate from a person aged 18-65 years who received the Ad26.COV2.S COVID-19 vaccine or a placebo. The CDR3 runs from the conserved cysteine through the conserved F or W. D genes are given only for firm matches. Size is omitted from some rows. Given values are once, few, many or a class for expanded clones.

V	size	J	D	DNA	CDR3
TRBV28	NA	TRBJ1-6	TRBD1	TGTGCCAGCAGAAAGACAGGGAATAATTCACCCCTCCACTTT	CASRKTGNNSPLHF
TRBV3-1/TRBV3-2	NA	TRBJ1-4	NA	TGTGCCAGCAGCCAAGGACATCATGAAAAACTGTTTTTT	CASSQGHHEKLFF
TRBV28	few	TRBJ2-7	NA	TGTGCCAGCAGTCCCGGTCTGGGGTTAACCTACGAGCAGTACTTC	CASSPGLGLTYEQYF
TRBV14	NA	TRBJ2-6	NA	TGTGCCAGCAGCCACCCGGCTGGGGCCAACGTCCTGACTTTC	CASSHPAGANVLTF
TRBV18	NA	TRBJ2-1	TRBD2	TGTGCCAGCTCACCCGGCGGGGGGGCCTACAATGAGCAGTTCTTC	CASSPGGGAYNEQFF
TRBV28	NA	TRBJ1-2	NA	TGTGCCAGCAAAGAATCTTATGGCTACACCTTC	CASKESYGYTF
TRBV9	NA	TRBJ1-5	NA	TGTGCCAGCAGCGTCGGGGGGGATTTCAATCAGCCCCAGCATTTT	CASSVGGDFNQPQHF
TRBV4-1	NA	TRBJ2-7	TRBD1	TGCGCCAGCAGCCAAGTCCTCCGGGACAGGGCCTACGAGCAGTACTTC	CASSQVLRDRAYEQYF
TRBV27	NA	TRBJ2-2	NA	TGTGCCAGCGCCTACAGGGCGGTTAGCACCGGGGAGCTGTTTTTT	CASAYRAVSTGELFF
TRBV5-1	NA	TRBJ2-1	NA	TGCGCCAGCAGCTCCCAACTGGAGGGTGAACAGTTCTTC	CASSSQLEGEQFF
TRBV5-1	NA	TRBJ1-1	NA	TGCGCCAGCAGCCAGGGATTTCAGAACACTGAAGCTTTCTTT	CASSQGFQNTEAFF
TRBV29-1	NA	TRBJ1-4	NA	TGCAGCGTTGCGTGGGTTCGACAGGACGGAGTAACTAATGAAAAACTGTTTTTT	CSVAWVRQDGVTNEKLFF
TRBV20-1	NA	TRBJ2-3	TRBD1	TGCAGTGCTAGTCTGGACAGGGTCTCAGATACGCAGTATTTT	CSASLDRVSDTQYF
TRBV3-1/TRBV3-2	NA	TRBJ1-1	NA	TGTGCCAGCAGCGCGGGGCTCCTCACTGAAGCTTTCTTT	CASSAGLLTEAFF